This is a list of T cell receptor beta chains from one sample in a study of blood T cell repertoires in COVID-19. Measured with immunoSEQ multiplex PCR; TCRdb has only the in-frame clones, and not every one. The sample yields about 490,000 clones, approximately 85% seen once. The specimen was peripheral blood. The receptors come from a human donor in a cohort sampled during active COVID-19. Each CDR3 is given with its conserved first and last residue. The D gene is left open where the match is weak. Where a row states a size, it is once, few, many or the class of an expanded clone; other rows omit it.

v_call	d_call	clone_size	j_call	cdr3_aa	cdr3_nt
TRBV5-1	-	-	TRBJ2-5	CASSFGDSSETQYF	TGCGCCAGCAGCTTTGGGGACTCTTCGGAGACCCAGTACTTC
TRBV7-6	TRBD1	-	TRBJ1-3	CASSLLGQGMAGNTIYF	TGTGCCAGCAGCTTATTAGGACAGGGGATGGCTGGAAACACCATATATTTT
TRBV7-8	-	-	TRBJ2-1	CASSLFSRGDEQFF	TGTGCCAGCAGCTTATTTTCCAGGGGCGATGAGCAGTTCTTC
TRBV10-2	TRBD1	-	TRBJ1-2	CASSDDRAGYTF	TGCGCCAGCAGTGATGACAGGGCAGGCTACACCTTC
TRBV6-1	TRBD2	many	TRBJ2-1	CATQPAGSAHEQFF	TGTGCCACCCAGCCAGCGGGATCGGCCCATGAGCAGTTCTTC
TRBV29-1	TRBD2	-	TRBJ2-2	CSGSVSGGNTGELFF	TGCAGCGGCAGTGTAAGCGGGGGGAACACCGGGGAGCTGTTTTTT
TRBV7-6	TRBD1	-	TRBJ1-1	CASSFLQGAITEAFF	TGTGCCAGCAGCTTTTTACAGGGGGCCATCACTGAAGCTTTCTTT
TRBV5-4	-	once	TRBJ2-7	CASSLGRPGFSYEQYF	TGTGCCAGCAGCTTGGGCAGGCCCGGCTTCTCCTACGAGCAGTACTTC
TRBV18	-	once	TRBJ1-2	CASSPPPGADYGYTF	TGTGCCAGCTCACCACCCCCTGGAGCGGACTATGGCTACACCTTC
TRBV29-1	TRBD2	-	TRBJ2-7	CSVAPSGSSYEQYF	TGCAGCGTTGCTCCTAGCGGGAGTTCCTACGAGCAGTACTTC
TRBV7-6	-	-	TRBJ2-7	CASSLAGGTRLYEQYF	TGTGCCAGCAGCTTAGCGGGCGGGACCCGGCTTTACGAGCAGTACTTC
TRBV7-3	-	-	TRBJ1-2	CASSPHGQDYGYTF	TGTGCCAGCAGCCCCCATGGGCAGGACTATGGCTACACCTTC
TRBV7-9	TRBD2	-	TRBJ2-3	CASISTGGRGSDTQYF	TGTGCCAGCATCTCAACCGGCGGGAGGGGTTCAGATACGCAGTATTTT